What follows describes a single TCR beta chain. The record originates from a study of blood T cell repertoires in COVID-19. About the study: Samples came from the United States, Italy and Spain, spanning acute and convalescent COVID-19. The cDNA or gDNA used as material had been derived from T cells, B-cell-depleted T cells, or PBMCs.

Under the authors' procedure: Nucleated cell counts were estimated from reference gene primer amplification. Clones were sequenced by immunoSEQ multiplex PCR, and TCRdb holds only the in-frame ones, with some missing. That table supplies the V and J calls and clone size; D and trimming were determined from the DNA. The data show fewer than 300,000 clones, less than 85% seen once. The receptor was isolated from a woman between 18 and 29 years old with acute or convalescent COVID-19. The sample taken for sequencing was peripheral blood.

The CDR3 coding sequence is TGTGCCAGTAGTTCGTGGCCTGCCTATGGCTACACCTTC. Its protein product is CASSSWPAYGYTF. This chain uses TRBV19 with TRBJ1-2; D gene uncertain. This CDR3 region has 13 residues. V was shortened by 5 bases and J by 4 bases, with 11 bases between the two germline ends. The germline V gene has CDR1 LNHDA and CDR2 SQIVND (reference sequence).